A selection of T cell receptor beta chains follows, all from one sample in a study of shared clonotypes between healthy human individuals. Clones were sequenced by immunoSEQ multiplex PCR, and TCRdb holds only the in-frame ones, with some missing. This table holds about 1.5 million clones, 98% found once. The specimen was naive CD4+ T cells sorted from blood. These receptors all come from a man aged 25-45 years in good health. CDR3s include the opening cysteine and the closing phenylalanine or tryptophan. A D gene is named only where the DNA matches it firmly. Clone size is not always given. Where it is, it says once, few, many or a class for expanded clones.

TRBV5-1	-	TRBJ2-4	-	TGCGCCAGCAGCTTTGGGCAGGGTCAAAACATTCAGTACTTC	CASSFGQGQNIQYF
TRBV4-3	-	TRBJ2-3	-	TGCGCCAGCAGCCGGGTCAAATTCCGGGACACCCGACTCCTTGCAGATACGCAGTATTTT	CASSRVKFRDTRLLADTQYF
TRBV7-2	once	TRBJ2-4	TRBD2	TGTGCCAGCAGCTTAGTGTTCCTAGCGGGAGGCGGAGACATTCAGTACTTC	CASSLVFLAGGGDIQYF
TRBV4-1	-	TRBJ2-1	-	TGCGCCAGCAGCTCTCGAGGAGGGCCTATGGGCAATGAGCAGTTCTTC	CASSSRGGPMGNEQFF
TRBV5-4	-	TRBJ2-1	-	TGTGCCAGCAGCTTGGTTTCGGAGAATGAGCAGTTCTTC	CASSLVSENEQFF
TRBV18	-	TRBJ2-1	-	TGTGCCAGCTCCCAAGGGGGGAGCAGTTATGAGCAGTTCTTC	CASSQGGSSYEQFF
TRBV2	-	TRBJ2-7	-	TGTGCCAGCAGTGGCGCGGAACTAGTACCCTCCTACGAGCAGTACTTC	CASSGAELVPSYEQYF
TRBV5-4	-	TRBJ1-2	TRBD1	TGTGCCAGCAGCCCCTCGGACAGGGCAGCTAACTATGGCTACACCTTC	CASSPSDRAANYGYTF
TRBV11-2	once	TRBJ2-7	-	TGTGCCAGCAGCCTCTGGACAGTCTACGAGCAGTACTTC	CASSLWTVYEQYF
TRBV5-6	-	TRBJ1-4	-	TGTGCCAGCAGCTTTCGGGGAAAACTGTTTTTT	CASSFRGKLFF
TRBV28	-	TRBJ2-1	-	TGTGCCAGCGGAGAACTAGTGCAGTTCTTC	CASGELVQFF
TRBV5-1	once	TRBJ1-1	TRBD1	TGCGCCAGCAGCTACCAGGGGGACACTGAAGCTTTCTTT	CASSYQGDTEAFF
TRBV7-2	-	TRBJ2-2	TRBD1	TGTGCCAGCAGCTTGACAGGGGGCTCTGCCGGGGAGCTGTTTTTT	CASSLTGGSAGELFF
TRBV7-2	once	TRBJ1-3	-	TGTGCCAGCAGCTTAGAAGGGCTCTCTGGAAACACCATATATTTT	CASSLEGLSGNTIYF
TRBV7-2	-	TRBJ2-7	TRBD2	TGTGCCAGCAGCTTAGATCCTAGCGGGAGGTGGGAGCAGTACTTC	CASSLDPSGRWEQYF
TRBV19	-	TRBJ2-7	-	TGTGCCAGTGGACTCGGAAACCAGAATACCTACGAGCAGTACTTC	CASGLGNQNTYEQYF
TRBV27	-	TRBJ1-5	-	TGTGCCAGCAGCCGCCTTTCAGGGCCCCAGCATTTT	CASSRLSGPQHF
TRBV18	few	TRBJ1-4	-	TGTGCCAGCTCATCGGGACTTAATGAAAAACTGTTTTTT	CASSSGLNEKLFF
TRBV20-1	once	TRBJ2-3	TRBD2	TGCAGTGCACGGACTAGCGATACGCAGTATTTT	CSARTSDTQYF
TRBV2	-	TRBJ2-7	-	TGTGCCAGCAGAGACAGATCCTACGAGCAGTACTTC	CASRDRSYEQYF
TRBV5-1	-	TRBJ2-1	-	TGCGCCAGCAGCTGGACAGACTCCTACAATGAGCAGTTCTTC	CASSWTDSYNEQFF
TRBV19	-	TRBJ2-7	-	TGTGCCAGTAGTATACAGGGAAGGAACGAGCAGTACTTC	CASSIQGRNEQYF
TRBV6-6	-	TRBJ2-1	-	TGTGCCAGCAGGGACGCGGGCTTTGGGAATGAGCAGTTCTTC	CASRDAGFGNEQFF
TRBV18	-	TRBJ2-7	-	TGTGCCAGCTCACCACCGGCAGACTACGAGCAGTACTTC	CASSPPADYEQYF
TRBV4-2	-	TRBJ2-7	-	TGTGCCAGCAGCCAAGATATCGGGAGTTACGAGCAGTACTTC	CASSQDIGSYEQYF
TRBV5-1	-	TRBJ2-1	TRBD2	TGCGCCAGCAGCCCGTCCAGAGCGGGAGTAGACAATGAGCAGTTCTTC	CASSPSRAGVDNEQFF
TRBV9	-	TRBJ2-7	TRBD1	TGTGCCAGCAGCGTTAGGACAGGGTTCGACGAGCAGTACTTC	CASSVRTGFDEQYF
TRBV5-1	-	TRBJ2-1	-	TGCGCCAGCACGACAGGTATAAACAATGAGCAGTTCTTC	CASTTGINNEQFF
TRBV7-9	-	TRBJ2-1	-	TGTGCCAGCAGCCCCGGCGTGGTCGGGGACAATGAGCAGTTCTTC	CASSPGVVGDNEQFF
TRBV5-1	-	TRBJ2-1	-	TGCGCCAGCAGCTTGGACGCGGAGCAGTTCTTC	CASSLDAEQFF
TRBV4-1	-	TRBJ2-2	-	TGCGCCAGCAGCCAAAAGGGGGACGGCACCGGGGAGCTGTTTTTT	CASSQKGDGTGELFF
TRBV5-1	-	TRBJ1-5	-	TGCGCCAGCAGCTCTTCAGGGTCATTGGATCAGCCCCAGCATTTT	CASSSSGSLDQPQHF
TRBV7-9	-	TRBJ2-7	TRBD2	TGTGCCAGCAGCTTAGCTAGCGGGAGGGGGTACGAGCAGTACTTC	CASSLASGRGYEQYF
TRBV25-1	-	TRBJ2-7	-	TGTGCCAGCAGCCACTACGAGCAGTACTTC	CASSHYEQYF
TRBV6-5	-	TRBJ2-2	TRBD2	TGTGCCAGCAGCTCCGGGACTAGCGGCACCGGGGAGCTGTTTTTT	CASSSGTSGTGELFF
TRBV20-1	-	TRBJ2-1	-	TGCAGTGCTAGGTATCCAGGTGAGCAGTTCTTC	CSARYPGEQFF
TRBV18	-	TRBJ1-2	-	TGTGCCAGCTCACGGGACGGGGGTTATGGCTACACCTTC	CASSRDGGYGYTF
TRBV4-2	-	TRBJ2-3	TRBD2	TGTGCCAGCAGCCGTGGAGCGGTAGGACTAGGAGACACAGATACGCAGTATTTT	CASSRGAVGLGDTDTQYF
TRBV5-5	-	TRBJ2-7	-	TGTGCCAGCGGCCCGGGACCTTACGAGCAGTACTTC	CASGPGPYEQYF
TRBV5-1	-	TRBJ2-2	TRBD1	TGCGCCAGCAGCTTGGTAGGGACTAGACAGGGGGCGCAATCCGGGGAGCTGTTTTTT	CASSLVGTRQGAQSGELFF
TRBV9	-	TRBJ1-4	-	TGTGCCAGCAGCGTAACAGGAGGGGGAGGCGAAAAACTGTTTTTT	CASSVTGGGGEKLFF
TRBV7-9	-	TRBJ2-7	-	TGTGCCAGCAGCCCGACCGGTGGGGCAGTATACTCCTACGAGCAGTACTTC	CASSPTGGAVYSYEQYF
TRBV2	-	TRBJ1-5	-	TGTGCCAGCAATAGGGCCAATCAGCCCCAGCATTTT	CASNRANQPQHF
TRBV7-9	once	TRBJ2-5	-	TGTGCCAGCAGTCGGCAAGAGACCCAGTACTTC	CASSRQETQYF
TRBV7-4	-	TRBJ2-7	-	TGTGCCAGCAGCCGACGGGCAGGGGAAGGGGAGCAGTACTTC	CASSRRAGEGEQYF